This T cell receptor beta chain derives from a study of shared clonotypes between healthy human individuals. The study, taken as a whole, reports: Represented genetic and exposure-history diversity was restricted by having few donors.

Regarding this clone: Its antigen is undetermined. A junction end diverges from the germline sequence, so it may reflect a read error.

In germline, CDR1 is MGHRA, CDR2 YSYEKL. This CDR3 has 17 amino acids. Assay: immunoSEQ multiplex PCR; the TCRdb copy retains only in-frame clones and omits some. The table lists a few million clones, about 92% of them singletons, with 0.35% to 0.45% in the top ten. The V call is TRBV4-1, the J call TRBJ2-3; D is undetermined. The sequence was obtained from a man younger than 35 in good health. Some clones in this sample may be carry-over from other donors' samples. The sequenced sample consisted of naive CD4+ T cells from PBMCs. The subset: CD45RA+ positively selected. The CDR3 loop is CASSQEERGPTTDTQYF. In DNA, the CDR3 is TGCGCCAGCAGTCAAGAGGAGCGCGGACCCACGACAGATACGCAGTATTTT.